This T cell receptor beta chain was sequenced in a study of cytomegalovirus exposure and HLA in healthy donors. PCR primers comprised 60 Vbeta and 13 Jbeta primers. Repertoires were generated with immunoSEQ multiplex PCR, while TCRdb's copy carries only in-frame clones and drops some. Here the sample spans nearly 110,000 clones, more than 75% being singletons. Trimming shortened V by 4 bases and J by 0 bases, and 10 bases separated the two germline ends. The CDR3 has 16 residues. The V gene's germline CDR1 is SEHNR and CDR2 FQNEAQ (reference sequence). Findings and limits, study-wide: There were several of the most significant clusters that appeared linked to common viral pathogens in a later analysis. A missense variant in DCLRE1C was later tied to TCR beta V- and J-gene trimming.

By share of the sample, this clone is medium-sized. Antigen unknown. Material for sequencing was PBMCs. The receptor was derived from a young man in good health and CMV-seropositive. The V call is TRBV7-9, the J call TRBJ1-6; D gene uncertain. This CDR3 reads CASSSQPSSYNSPLHF. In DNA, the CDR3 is TGTGCCAGCAGCTCTCAACCGAGCTCCTATAATTCACCCCTCCACTTT.